This T cell receptor (beta chain) was profiled in a study of patients and donors after allogeneic stem cell transplantation. Trimming stripped 5 bases from V and 6 bases from J, with 19 bases between. CDR3 length: 16 residues. Germline-derived CDR1 and CDR2 are SGHVS and FQNEAQ. This clonotype was observed a few times. TCRdb re-called the RT-PCR reads through MiXCR, storing one row per CDR3 protein. Here the sample spans 390,000 or so distinct CDR3 sequences, about a sixth being singletons. What was sequenced was blood, either unsorted or a sorted T cell fraction (not recorded which). This sequence originates from a human donor who was either an allogeneic HSCT recipient or a stem cell or donor lymphocyte infusion donor (not recorded which). It is not recorded whose cells these are; they may come from a transplant donor. V is TRBV7-8 and J is TRBJ2-2; D unclear. The CDR3 bases are TGTGCCAGCAGCATCTCCGGACGTTCCCCGTCCGGGGAGCTGTTTTTT. Translating it yields CASSISGRSPSGELFF.